This T cell receptor (beta chain) is from a study of T cell responses to AZD1222 COVID-19 vaccine (TCRdb year 2021). Study-wide context: AZD1222 recipients given second doses at about 4 weeks or at about 12 weeks were pooled, since spike-specific TCR depth and breadth were not found to differ between the two schedules. A total of 233 trial participants underwent TCR sequencing, of whom 207 received two doses of AZD1222 and about 25 received two doses of the MenACWY control vaccine. Trial participants were enrolled by age into 18-55, 56-69 and 70-plus year subgroups, with about 150, 28 and 57 TCR-sequenced participants respectively.

Its CDR3 holds 13 amino acids, cysteine through phenylalanine. Of all the DNA, just the CDR3 is kept, 39 bases in frame from base 1. The germline V gene encodes CDR1 SGHTA and CDR2 FQGTGA. V lost 5 bases and J lost 2 bases; the stretch between them is 6 bases long. The CDR3 regions of human TCRbeta chains were subjected to immunosequencing. In the original analysis: Repertoire TCRs were matched against a reference library of SARS-CoV-2-specific TCRs generated with the MIRA antigen-specificity platform. Breadth was defined as the fraction of unique TCRs that were SARS-CoV-2-associated. Depth was defined as the fraction of total T cells that were SARS-CoV-2-associated. Using the MIRA data, each spike-specific TCR was mapped to the spike region that the TCR reacts to and placed in a CD4 or CD8 class. Log10-transformed breadth and depth values were compared by one-way ANOVA with Sidak's multiple comparisons tests. TCRdb took over this immuneACCESS table, retaining in-frame rearrangements with V and J assigned. Such tables are incomplete; in checked studies, under half of the missing clones stem from an unresolved V gene, and the remainder is unexplained. V, J and clone size reflect that table, while D and trimming were determined from the DNA. This sample has around 77,000 clones in its table, and around 86% of those were observed once. The top ten constitute 24% of the sample.

This clone came up a few times. Its antigen is still unknown. The input lacks base qualities; no much larger clone sits a single base away. Findings and caveats that apply to the study as a whole: Most participants were white British and females outnumbered males, and the authors suggested that clonal diversity may have been underestimated. CD4 TCRs associated with the vaccine covered the entire spike protein, and the dominant responses were in regions 160-218 and 743-854. Spike-specific TCR breadth and depth rose significantly after two AZD1222 doses compared with day 0 and with MenACWY recipients. Conclusions about previously exposed vaccinees are limited, since just five or six AZD1222 recipients were seropositive for SARS-CoV-2 at baseline. Nearly half of unique spike-specific TCRs reportedly recognized epitopes outside regions mutated in the B.1.351 and B.1.1.7 variants. Because no day 14 peak-response samples were available, repertoires were characterized only after the peak T cell response. The 56-69-year group was small, and its depth increase did not reach significance, likely because of low power.

Sample time point, as interpreted from the label and publication: baseline before first vaccination. Vaccinee samples were obtained from the UK trials COV001 and COV002, which included a single-blind randomized controlled phase 2/3 trial of AZD1222 (ChAdOx1 nCoV-19) in healthy adults. For TCRbeta chain sequencing, PBMC samples were collected from trial participants at day 0 and at day 28 after the second dose. Rearrangement joined TRBV7-3 to TRBJ2-2, with no reliable assignment of the D segment. The material sequenced was peripheral blood, taken on day 0 of AZD1222 vaccination. This TCR derives from an adult in good health. In nucleotides, the sequence is TGTGCCAGCAGCCCCACCAACACCGGGGAGCTGTTTTTT. It translates to CASSPTNTGELFF.